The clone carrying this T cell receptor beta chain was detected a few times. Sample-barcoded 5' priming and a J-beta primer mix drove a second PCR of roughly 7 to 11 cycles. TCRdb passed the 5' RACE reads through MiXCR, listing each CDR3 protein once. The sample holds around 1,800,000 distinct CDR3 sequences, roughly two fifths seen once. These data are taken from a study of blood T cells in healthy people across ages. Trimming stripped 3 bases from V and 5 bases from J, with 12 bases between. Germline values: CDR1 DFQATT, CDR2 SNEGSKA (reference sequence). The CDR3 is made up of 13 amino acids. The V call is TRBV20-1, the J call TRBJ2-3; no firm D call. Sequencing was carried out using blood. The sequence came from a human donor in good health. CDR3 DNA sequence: TGCAGTGCTAGTCCGGGTGGGCTAGATACGCAGTATTTT. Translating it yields CSASPGGLDTQYF.